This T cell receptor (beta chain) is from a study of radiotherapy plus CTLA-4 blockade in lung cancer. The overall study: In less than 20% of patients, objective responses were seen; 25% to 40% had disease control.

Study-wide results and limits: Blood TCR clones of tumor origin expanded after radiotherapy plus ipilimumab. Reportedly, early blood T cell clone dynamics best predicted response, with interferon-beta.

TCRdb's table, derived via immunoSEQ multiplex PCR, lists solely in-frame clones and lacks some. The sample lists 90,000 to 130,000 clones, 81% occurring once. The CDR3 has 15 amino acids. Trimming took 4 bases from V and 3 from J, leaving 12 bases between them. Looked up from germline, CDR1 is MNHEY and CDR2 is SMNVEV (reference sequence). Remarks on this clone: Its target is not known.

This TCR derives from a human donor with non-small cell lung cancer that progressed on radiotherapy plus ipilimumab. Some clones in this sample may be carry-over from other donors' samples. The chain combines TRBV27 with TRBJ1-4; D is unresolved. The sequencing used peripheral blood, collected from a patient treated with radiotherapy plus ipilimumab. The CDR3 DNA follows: TGTGCCAGCAGTTCGGCACCACGAGCTAATGAAAAACTGTTTTTT. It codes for CASSSAPRANEKLFF.